Listed here are 21 T cell receptor beta chains from one sample, sequenced in a study of blood T cell repertoires in COVID-19. Some clones are missing from TCRdb's copy, which holds only in-frame ones; the method was immunoSEQ multiplex PCR. The table shows 28,000 or so clones, with nearly 90% occurring only once. The sequenced material came from peripheral blood. The source of these receptors is a man aged 55 to 70 with COVID-19, enrolled during active disease.

The rearrangement links TRBV6-5 to TRBJ2-7, with D hard to call. This CDR3 is built from 12 residues. From germline, CDR1 is MNHEY and CDR2 SVGAGI. V was clipped by 5 bases and J by 0 bases, with 5 bases between them. CDR3 sequence reads: CASSPSSYEQYF. CDR3 in DNA: TGTGCCAGCAGTCCCAGCTCCTACGAGCAGTACTTC.

The CDR3 sequence is CASSSPGQLLQPQHF. CDR3 sequence (DNA): TGTGCCAGCAGTTCTCCCGGACAGCTTCTTCAGCCCCAGCATTTT. This chain links TRBV6-8 with TRBJ1-5; D is perhaps TRBD1 (6 bases). Trimming shortened V by 4 bases and J by 6 bases, and 16 bases separated the two germline ends. Germline lookup yields CDR1 MNHGY and CDR2 SAAAGT. This CDR3 has 15 residues.

The chain recombines TRBV5-1 with TRBJ2-2; D perhaps matches TRBD1 (5 bases). Trimming took off 2 bases at V and 3 bases at J, with 11 bases between the two ends. Germline V gene lookup returns CDR1 SGHRS and CDR2 YFSETQ. The length of the CDR3 is 15 residues. CDR3: CASSLVQGDTGELFF. The CDR3 DNA follows: TGCGCCAGCAGCTTAGTTCAGGGCGACACCGGGGAGCTGTTTTTT.

The V gene is TRBV19, the J gene TRBJ1-2; 8 positions agree with TRBD1. Germline CDR1 reads LNHDA; CDR2 reads SQIVND (reference sequence). This CDR3 has 12 residues. Trimming removed 8 bases from V and 3 bases from J; junction bases left unmatched: 2. This CDR3 is CASSGQDYGYTF. Here the CDR3 DNA reads TGTGCCAGTTCGGGACAGGACTATGGCTACACCTTC.

The rearrangement uses TRBV24-1 and TRBJ1-2; D might be TRBD1 (5 bases). Germline V gives CDR1 KGHDR, CDR2 SFDVKD. Trimming left V 4 bases short and J 4 bases short, with 12 bases between. This CDR3 is built from 14 residues. The CDR3 DNA follows: TGTGCCACCAGTGACTGGGACTCGGGCTATGGCTACACCTTC. Its protein is CATSDWDSGYGYTF.

The rearrangement uses TRBV30 and TRBJ2-5, with 8 bases aligning to TRBD2. The junction had 17 bases not matched to a gene; V was cut back by 4 bases and J by 7 bases. Germline values: CDR1 GTSNPN, CDR2 SVGIG (reference sequence). CDR3 length: 16 residues. The CDR3 reads CAWTNRGLGRRGTQYF. The DNA for the CDR3 is TGTGCCTGGACTAACCGGGGACTAGGCCGTCGGGGGACCCAGTACTTC.

The V and J genes are TRBV20-1 and TRBJ2-3, with TRBD1 matching over 8 bases. The trim removed 6 bases at V and 2 bases at J, leaving 7 bases unmatched. The germline gives CDR1 DFQATT, CDR2 SNEGSKA (reference sequence). This CDR3 is 14 amino acids long. The CDR3 nucleotides read TGCAGTGCCAGTCCGGGACAGGTCACAGATACGCAGTATTTT. It specifies CSASPGQVTDTQYF.

The V gene is TRBV19, the J gene TRBJ1-5; 10 bases match TRBD1. The CDR3 has 15 amino acids. V gave up 6 bases and J gave up 1 base; unmatched junction bases: 3. Germline CDR1 LNHDA, CDR2 SQIVND (reference sequence). CDR3 bases: TGTGCCAGTAGAAGGGACAGGGGAAGCAATCAGCCCCAGCATTTT. Translation: CASRRDRGSNQPQHF.

The chain recombines TRBV19 with TRBJ1-1; possibly TRBD1 for D (6 bases). The CDR3 is made up of 15 amino acids. Trimming shortened V by 3 bases and J by 4 bases, and 15 bases separated the two germline ends. Germline CDR1 LNHDA, CDR2 SQIVND (reference sequence). CDR3 nucleotide sequence: TGTGCCAGTAGTATCAACAGGGTTCCGGGCACTGAAGCTTTCTTT. Its protein product is CASSINRVPGTEAFF.

The J gene is TRBJ2-1, the V gene TRBV18; D may be TRBD1 (5 bases). Germline values: CDR1 KGHSH, CDR2 LQKENI. This CDR3 has 13 amino acids. V lost 3 bases and J 9 bases, leaving 12 bases between the germline ends. As DNA, the CDR3 is TGTGCCAGCTCACCTGATCCCAGGGCTGAGCAGTTCTTC. It codes for CASSPDPRAEQFF.

The gene calls are TRBV7-3 and TRBJ2-1, with D perhaps matching TRBD2 (5 bases). Trimming shortened V by 1 base and J by 2 bases, and 18 bases separated the two germline ends. Germline values: CDR1 SGHTA, CDR2 FQGTGA. The CDR3 contains 18 residues. The chain's CDR3 is CASSLNPYGRAAYNEQFF. DNA for the CDR3: TGTGCCAGCAGCTTAAACCCTTACGGGCGGGCCGCCTACAATGAGCAGTTCTTC.

The chain uses TRBV28 and TRBJ2-1, with D maybe TRBD2 (5 bases). Per germline, CDR1 MDHEN and CDR2 SYDVKM. The CDR3 is 17 residues long. Trimming cost V 8 bases and J 6 bases, with 26 bases left between them. The DNA of the CDR3 is TGTGCCAGCCGGAGTCGTCGGGGAAGGCACTACGGCAATGAGCAGTTCTTC. Protein: CASRSRRGRHYGNEQFF.

The V gene is TRBV30, the J gene TRBJ1-1; 8 nucleotides line up with TRBD1. V was clipped by 2 bases and J by 6 bases; unmatched bases: 11. The CDR3 is 15 residues long. Germline assignment: CDR1 GTSNPN and CDR2 SVGIG (reference sequence). CDR3 sequence: CAWSTKQGGRSEAFF. The CDR3 coding sequence is TGTGCCTGGAGTACAAAACAGGGGGGGAGGTCTGAAGCTTTCTTT.

The chain joins TRBV4-1 to TRBJ1-6, with D unclear. This CDR3 region has 16 residues. Germline V CDR1 and CDR2: MGHRA, YSYEKL. V was pared by 0 bases and J by 7 bases, with 13 bases between. The CDR3 DNA reads TGCGCCAGCAGCCAAGAGGGAGGACGGGAAAATTCACCCCTCCACTTT. Translating it yields CASSQEGGRENSPLHF.

This clone was detected a few times. The chain carries TRBV7-2 and TRBJ1-2; TRBD1 matches 10 bases. The germline CDR1 and CDR2 sequences are SGHTA and FQGNSA. The junction had 3 bases not matched to a gene; V was cut back by 3 bases and J by 2 bases. The CDR3 contains 15 residues. For the CDR3, the DNA is TGTGCCAGCAGCTTTTTGACAGGGGGCAACTATGGCTACACCTTC. Translating it yields CASSFLTGGNYGYTF.

This clone was observed once. The chain carries TRBV30 and TRBJ1-6, with D tentatively TRBD1 (6 bases). CDR3 length equals 17 residues. From germline, CDR1 is GTSNPN and CDR2 SVGIG (reference sequence). V was clipped by 2 bases and J by 7 bases, with 21 bases between them. The DNA for the CDR3 is TGTGCCTGGAGTAAAGTGGGGGCCGGAAGAGGAAATTCACCCCTCCACTTT. Its protein product is CAWSKVGAGRGNSPLHF.

CDR3 amino acids: CASSLGVSRRKSSYNSPLHF. The CDR3 DNA reads TGTGCCAGCAGCTTAGGGGTCAGTCGGCGGAAGAGCTCCTATAATTCACCCCTCCACTTT. The chain links TRBV7-8 to TRBJ1-6; D gene ambiguous. With 1 base removed from V and 0 bases from J, the gap between germline ends came to 19 bases. Germline lookup yields CDR1 SGHVS and CDR2 FQNEAQ. This CDR3 is built from 20 residues.

J is TRBJ2-7 and V is TRBV4-3, with D possibly being TRBD1 (6 bases). Germline V gene lookup returns CDR1 LGHNA and CDR2 YSLEER. The CDR3 sequence is 13 residues long. Trimming left V 6 bases short and J 4 bases short, with 13 bases between. This CDR3 is CASSAGARYEQYF. The CDR3 nucleotides are TGCGCCAGCAGTGCAGGGGCCAGATACGAGCAGTACTTC.

On this clone: This same CDR3 is encoded by further DNA sequences in the sample. J is TRBJ1-1 and V is TRBV28; maybe TRBD1 (5 bases). The V gene lost 3 bases and the J gene lost 4 bases, with 6 bases spanning the gap. Looked up from germline, CDR1 is MDHEN and CDR2 is SYDVKM. The CDR3 runs to 12 residues. Here the CDR3 reads CASSLQGTEAFF. The CDR3 coding sequence is TGTGCCAGCAGTTTGCAGGGCACTGAAGCTTTCTTT.

The rearrangement links TRBV20-1 to TRBJ1-4; D is unresolved. The CDR3 has 14 amino acids. The germline V gene has CDR1 DFQATT and CDR2 SNEGSKA (reference sequence). V lost 3 bases and J 0 bases, leaving 8 bases between the germline ends. CDR3 residues: CSASPTTTNEKLFF. The CDR3 DNA is TGCAGTGCTAGTCCAACAACAACTAATGAAAAACTGTTTTTT.

V is TRBV19 and J is TRBJ1-1; 9 bases fit TRBD1. Germline V gene lookup returns CDR1 LNHDA and CDR2 SQIVND (reference sequence). The J segment lost 4 bases and the V segment lost 9 bases, leaving 12 bases of the junction unmatched. This CDR3 has 15 residues. This CDR3 reads CASRIRDRGGTEAFF. The CDR3 coding sequence is TGTGCCAGCAGAATCCGAGACAGGGGGGGCACTGAAGCTTTCTTT.